These 6 T cell receptor beta chains share one sample of origin, sequenced in a study of OX40 agonist ivuxolimab in advanced cancers. Here immunoSEQ multiplex PCR was the method, and the copy in TCRdb shows in-frame clones only, minus some. Here the sample spans over 95,000 clones, 90% to 95% being singletons. The sequencing here drew on CD4+ or CD8+ T cells sorted from blood, taken in a trial of the OX40 agonist ivuxolimab. The origin of the receptors is an adult with an advanced solid tumor such as melanoma, head and neck, liver or kidney cancer.

The chain couples TRBV10-2 to TRBJ1-1; D possibly corresponds to TRBD1 (5 bases). The CDR3 has 14 amino acids. Trimming pared 7 bases from V and 1 base from J, leaving 13 bases between. Per the germline V gene, CDR1 is WSHSY and CDR2 is SAAADI. The CDR3 DNA follows: TGCGCCAGCAAGGTGGGACGGGAGAACACTGAAGCTTTCTTT. Its translation: CASKVGRENTEAFF.

This clone was counted only a few times. This chain links TRBV28 with TRBJ1-5, with 10 bases that match TRBD1. Germline V CDR1 and CDR2: MDHEN, SYDVKM. The CDR3 spans 14 residues. The V segment lost 7 bases and the J segment 2 bases; nucleotides outside the gene matches: 2. CDR3 coding DNA: TGTGCCAGCACAGACAGGGGGCGCAATCAGCCCCAGCATTTT. Its protein is CASTDRGRNQPQHF.

This clone was seen just once. The chain combines TRBV19 with TRBJ2-1; D gene uncertain. The germline gives CDR1 LNHDA, CDR2 SQIVND (reference sequence). This CDR3 is 15 amino acids long. V lost 4 bases and J 2 bases, leaving 12 bases between the germline ends. The CDR3 loop is CASSNNGQPYNEQFF. The CDR3 region has the DNA TGTGCCAGTAGTAATAACGGCCAGCCCTACAATGAGCAGTTCTTC.

J is TRBJ1-1 and V is TRBV28; tentative D call: TRBD1 (5 bases). The CDR3 is made up of 13 amino acids. The V gene's germline CDR1 is MDHEN and CDR2 SYDVKM. V was trimmed by 3 bases and J by 1 base, leaving 6 bases between them. The CDR3 coding sequence is TGTGCCAGCAGTTTGACAGAGAACACTGAAGCTTTCTTT. This sequence encodes CASSLTENTEAFF.

This sequence joins TRBV7-8 and TRBJ2-5; D is perhaps TRBD2 (5 bases). Germline V gene sequence: CDR1 SGHVS, CDR2 FQNEAQ. There are 15 residues in the CDR3. V lost 5 bases and J lost 5, with 18 bases in between. The CDR3 loop reads CASSPETGVRETQYF. The CDR3 coding sequence is TGTGCCAGCAGCCCTGAGACCGGGGTCCGGGAGACCCAGTACTTC.

The CDR3 region is CASSPLGTVIQETQYF. CDR3 coding DNA: TGTGCCAGCAGCCCCCTCGGGACGGTAATCCAAGAGACCCAGTACTTC. The rearrangement joins TRBV11-2 to TRBJ2-5, with D perhaps given as TRBD1 or TRBD2 (5 bases each). CDR1 is SGHAT, CDR2 FQNNGV, per germline. V shed 5 bases and J shed 1 base, with 17 bases lying between them. The CDR3 sequence is 16 residues long.